A single sample gave rise to the 27 T cell receptor beta chains below, sequenced in a study of technical replicates of blood from a few donors. Libraries were prepared by immunoSEQ multiplex PCR; TCRdb keeps only in-frame clonotypes and omits some of them. The sample records about 84,000 clones, about 92% being singletons. The sample taken for sequencing was T cells isolated from PBMCs. These receptors were collected from a human donor in good health.

The chain couples TRBV27 to TRBJ2-1, with D maybe TRBD1 (5 bases). The CDR3 sequence is 14 residues long. The V gene's germline CDR1 is MNHEY and CDR2 SMNVEV (reference sequence). Trimming cost V 5 bases and J 8 bases, with 16 bases left between them. The CDR3 loop reads CASSPGPLGDEQFF. The CDR3, as DNA: TGTGCCAGCAGTCCTGGGCCCCTAGGGGATGAGCAGTTCTTC.

The V gene is TRBV28, the J gene TRBJ1-5; possibly TRBD1 for D (6 bases). Germline V gene sequence: CDR1 MDHEN, CDR2 SYDVKM. The CDR3 runs 15 residues. Trimming cost V 6 bases and J 0 bases, with 12 bases left between them. The CDR3 DNA reads as TGTGCCAGCAGGCAGGGGAGTGGTAGCAATCAGCCCCAGCATTTT. Protein: CASRQGSGSNQPQHF.

J is TRBJ2-3 and V is TRBV2; TRBD2 is a possible D gene (5 bases). In germline, CDR1 is SNHLY, CDR2 FYNNEI. The CDR3 length is 12 residues. V lost 6 bases and J lost 6, with 10 bases in between. CDR3 sequence reads: CASRLVTDTQYF. CDR3 nucleotide sequence: TGTGCCAGCAGACTAGTAACCGATACGCAGTATTTT.

CDR3: CASRPGQANTGELFF. The CDR3, as DNA: TGTGCCAGCAGGCCTGGACAGGCGAACACCGGGGAGCTGTTTTTT. J is TRBJ2-2 and V is TRBV27, with 7 bases matching TRBD1. The germline V gene encodes CDR1 MNHEY and CDR2 SMNVEV (reference sequence). The CDR3 spans 15 residues. V trimming: 6 bases; J trimming: 0 bases; junction bases outside the gene matches: 4.

This sequence joins TRBV11-3 and TRBJ1-6, with D maybe TRBD1 (5 bases). The CDR3 sequence is 16 residues long. The germline gives CDR1 SGHNT, CDR2 YENEEA. The ends were cut back, 6 bases at V and 7 bases at J, with 19 bases in the middle. Written as DNA, the CDR3 is TGTGCCAGCAGTTCGGGGGGATATGGTCAAAATTCACCCCTCCACTTT. This sequence encodes CASSSGGYGQNSPLHF.

The chain employs TRBV23-1 and TRBJ2-1; D is unresolved. TRBV23-1 belongs to the ORF category, with a function that is uncertain. V shed 2 bases and J shed 9 bases, with 8 bases lying between them. The CDR3 runs to 12 residues. The CDR3, as DNA: TGCGCCAGCAGTCAAGAGACATTTGAGCAGTTCTTC. It is translated as CASSQETFEQFF.

This clone has only a few counts. The genes are TRBV19 and TRBJ1-2; TRBD1 is a possible D gene (5 bases). The V end was cut by 4 bases, the J end by 2 bases, with 17 bases between. This CDR3 comprises 16 residues. CDR1 and CDR2 from the germline V gene are LNHDA and SQIVND (reference sequence). CDR3 nucleotides: TGTGCCAGTAGTACCCTGGGGCAGGCCGGGAACTATGGCTACACCTTC. Translation gives CASSTLGQAGNYGYTF.

This clone was observed a single time. V usage is TRBV5-1 and J usage is TRBJ2-1; TRBD1 is a possible D gene (6 bases). This CDR3 spans 14 amino acids. Trimming took off 4 bases at V and 6 bases at J, with 14 bases between the two ends. Per the germline V gene, CDR1 is SGHRS and CDR2 is YFSETQ. CDR3 residues: CASSLGAGLNEQFF. The CDR3 bases are TGCGCCAGCAGCCTGGGGGCAGGGCTCAATGAGCAGTTCTTC.

J is TRBJ2-7 and V is TRBV12-5; a weak D match, TRBD2 (7 bases). This CDR3 is 17 amino acids long. Germline CDR1 is LGHNT and CDR2 is FRNRAP. The V gene lost 0 bases and the J gene lost 4 bases, with 19 bases spanning the gap. Here the CDR3 reads CASGLVRRGGPPYEQYF. The CDR3 region has the DNA TGTGCTAGTGGTTTGGTAAGGAGGGGGGGACCCCCTTACGAGCAGTACTTC.

This chain uses TRBV21-1 with TRBJ2-3; the table's D gene call, TRBD2, was not cross checked with the DNA. TRBV21-1 is flagged as a pseudogene. The CDR3 contains 17 residues. The CDR3 DNA reads TGTGCCAGCAACCCCCAGCGACGGAGAACTAGCACAGATACGCAGTATTTT. This gives the protein CASNPQRRRTSTDTQYF.

The chain recombines TRBV5-6 with TRBJ2-1, with 10 bases aligning to TRBD2. The CDR3 loop spans 14 amino acids. V lost 4 bases and J lost 9; bases outside the gene matches: 7. Per the germline V gene, CDR1 is SGHDT and CDR2 is YYEEEE. The CDR3 reads CASSPEGLAPEQFF. CDR3 in DNA: TGTGCCAGCAGCCCGGAGGGACTAGCGCCTGAGCAGTTCTTC.

This chain joins TRBV6-4 and TRBJ2-2, with TRBD1 matching 9 bases. The CDR3 has 14 residues. The junction had 1 base not matched to a gene; V was cut back by 3 bases and J by 5 bases. Germline CDR1 is MRHNA and CDR2 is SNTAGT. The CDR3 nucleotides read TGTGCCAGCAGTGAGACAGGGGGGACCGGGGAGCTGTTTTTT. Translating it yields CASSETGGTGELFF.

The chain links TRBV19 to TRBJ1-2; 7 bases match TRBD1. This CDR3 spans 14 amino acids. Germline V gene data show CDR1 as LNHDA and CDR2 as SQIVND (reference sequence). J lost 2 bases, V lost 7 bases, and 7 bases had no gene match. CDR3 sequence: CASNIRDSNYGYTF. CDR3 DNA: TGTGCCAGTAATATCCGGGACAGCAACTATGGCTACACCTTC.

This chain connects TRBV7-9 to TRBJ1-3, with 8 positions matching TRBD1. With 4 bases clipped from V and 10 bases from J, the junction kept 3 bases outside the gene matches. Germline V gene lookup returns CDR1 SEHNR and CDR2 FQNEAQ (reference sequence). This CDR3 comprises 12 residues. Written as DNA, the CDR3 is TGTGCCAGCAGCTCCACAGGGGGGACCATATATTTT. It codes for CASSSTGGTIYF.

The chain couples TRBV4-1 to TRBJ1-2; unclear D gene. V dropped 8 bases and J dropped 1 base, with 11 bases sitting between them. CDR3 length: 13 amino acids. In germline, CDR1 is MGHRA, CDR2 YSYEKL. In DNA, the CDR3 is TGCGCCAGCCAGGTTGACATTAACTATGGCTACACCTTC. As protein: CASQVDINYGYTF.

The chain links TRBV19 to TRBJ1-2; 7 nucleotides align to TRBD1. CDR3 length: 13 residues. V lost 5 bases to trimming and J lost 8 bases; unmatched junction nucleotides: 8. Germline V gene lookup returns CDR1 LNHDA and CDR2 SQIVND (reference sequence). The CDR3 nucleotides are TGTGCCAGTAGTCGACAGGGAGTGTTCGGCTACACCTTC. It is translated as CASSRQGVFGYTF.

This clone was counted a single time. The rearrangement links TRBV2 to TRBJ1-1; TRBD1 agrees at 8 bases. The CDR3 runs 13 residues. CDR1 SNHLY and CDR2 FYNNEI come from the germline V gene. V gave up 7 bases and J gave up 5 bases; unmatched junction bases: 6. CDR3 sequence (DNA): TGTGCCAGCACCTCGGACAGGGAGACTGAAGCTTTCTTT. Protein product: CASTSDRETEAFF.

The chain carries TRBV2 and TRBJ1-1; 7 nucleotides line up with TRBD1. The CDR3 is 14 amino acids. CDR1 and CDR2 (germline): SNHLY, FYNNEI. Trimming took 5 bases from V and 3 from J; bases not matched to a gene: 6. The CDR3 nucleotides are TGTGCCAGCAGTTTCCGGGACAGTTACACTGAAGCTTTCTTT. This codes for CASSFRDSYTEAFF.

The V gene is TRBV5-5, the J gene TRBJ1-1; D not resolved. The CDR3 totals 14 residues. Trimming shortened V by 7 bases and J by 1 base, and 14 bases separated the two germline ends. Per germline, CDR1 SGHKS and CDR2 YYEKEE (reference sequence). For the CDR3, the DNA is TGTGCCAGCGCTACTGCGCAGGAGAACACTGAAGCTTTCTTT. It translates to CASATAQENTEAFF. The full variable domain, its missing parts supplied by reference TRBV5-5 and TRBJ1-1, is DAGVTQSPTHLIKTRGQQVTLRCSPISGHKSVSWYQQVLGQGPQFIFQYYEKEERGRGNFPDRFSARQFPNYSSELNVNALLLGDSALYLCASATAQENTEAFFGQGTRLTVV.

CDR3 coding DNA: TGTGCCAGCAGTTTATGGGCGGGCACGGGCCTCCATAATTCACCCCTCCACTTT. Encoded protein: CASSLWAGTGLHNSPLHF. The genes are TRBV28 and TRBJ1-6; unclear D gene. CDR1 is MDHEN, CDR2 SYDVKM, per germline. V lost 0 bases and J lost 5, with 17 bases in between. The CDR3 is 18 amino acids.

J is TRBJ2-5 and V is TRBV7-3, with 7 bases aligning to TRBD2. The germline gives CDR1 SGHTA, CDR2 FQGTGA. This CDR3 contains 14 residues. Germline trimming cut 5 bases from V and 7 bases from J; bases unmatched to any gene: 10. CDR3 nucleotides: TGTGCCAGCAGCCCTGGACTAGGGGTAGGGACCCAGTACTTC. Residues: CASSPGLGVGTQYF.

This sequence joins TRBV5-1 and TRBJ2-2; no firm D call. This CDR3 is built from 14 residues. V was cut by 6 bases and J by 3 bases, with 12 bases left in between. Germline CDR1 is SGHRS and CDR2 is YFSETQ. CDR3 bases: TGCGCCAGCAAGGTCGGGTCTTACACCGGGGAGCTGTTTTTT. Translating it yields CASKVGSYTGELFF.

Note on this clone: Other DNA sequences from this sample encode an identical CDR3 as well. This chain connects TRBV19 to TRBJ2-5, with D tentatively TRBD1 (6 bases). The V end lost 4 bases, the J end lost 5 bases, and 11 bases lay between the germline ends. CDR3 length equals 13 residues. Germline CDR1 LNHDA, CDR2 SQIVND (reference sequence). The CDR3 DNA sequence: TGTGCCAGTAGTACTGGGGGCAGGGAGACCCAGTACTTC. Translated, it gives CASSTGGRETQYF. The whole variable domain, remainder taken from reference TRBV19 and TRBJ2-5, is DGGITQSPKYLFRKEGQNVTLSCEQNLNHDAMYWYRQDPGQGLRLIYYSQIVNDFQKGDIAEGYSVSREKKESFPLTVTSAQKNPTAFYLCASSTGGRETQYFGPGTRLLVL.

CDR3 in amino acids: CASSFLTARRGINYGYTF. The DNA of the CDR3 is TGTGCCAGCAGCTTTCTGACAGCCCGGCGGGGGATTAACTATGGCTACACCTTC. This sequence joins TRBV7-2 and TRBJ1-2; possible D gene TRBD1, 5 bases. The CDR3 is made up of 18 amino acids. The ends were cut back, 3 bases at V and 1 base at J, with 21 bases in the middle. The germline V gene has CDR1 SGHTA and CDR2 FQGNSA. The complete variable domain, with remaining parts taken from reference TRBV7-2 and TRBJ1-2, reads GAGVSQSPSNKVTEKGKDVELRCDPISGHTALYWYRQSLGQGLEFLIYFQGNSAPDKSGLPSDRFSAERTGGSVSTLTIQRTQQEDSAVYLCASSFLTARRGINYGYTFGSGTRLTVV.

V is TRBV7-6 and J is TRBJ2-7; 9 bases are a match to TRBD1. From germline, CDR1 is SGHVS and CDR2 FNYEAQ. This CDR3 is built from 14 residues. J was trimmed by 9 bases and V by 2 bases; bases with no gene match: 8. DNA of the CDR3: TGTGCCAGCAGCTTATCCGGGACAGGGAACTCGCAGTACTTC. Amino acids: CASSLSGTGNSQYF.

V is TRBV20-1 and J is TRBJ1-1, with 9 bases lining up with TRBD1. This CDR3 comprises 11 residues. Germline V gene sequence: CDR1 DFQATT, CDR2 SNEGSKA (reference sequence). The CDR3 sequence: CRGTGWTEAFF. The CDR3 bases are TGCAGGGGGACAGGGTGGACTGAAGCTTTCTTT.

V and J are TRBV27 and TRBJ2-7; 12 nucleotides align to TRBD2. CDR3 size: 18 residues. From germline, CDR1 is MNHEY and CDR2 SMNVEV (reference sequence). V gave up 6 bases and J gave up 6 bases; unmatched junction bases: 18. The CDR3 DNA reads TGTGCCAGCAGCCTCAGGCTAGCGGGAGGGCCAGTGGCCTTCGAGCAGTACTTC. The encoded protein is CASSLRLAGGPVAFEQYF.